The 18 T cell receptor beta chains given below trace back to one sample, sequenced in a study of identical twins. TCRdb called the 5' RACE reads again in MiXCR, with one record for every CDR3 protein. The sample shows around 340,000 distinct CDR3 sequences, roughly an eighth of them seen only once. The same specimen was also included in a second study, on yellow fever vaccine responses in identical twins.

Input material: CD8+ T cells sorted from blood. The receptors come from a woman aged 18-29 years in good health.

This clonotype was observed a handful of times. The CDR3 is CASSPPGQPHEQYV. The CDR3 DNA reads TGTGCCAGCAGTCCCCCGGGACAGCCTCACGAGCAGTACGTC. The chain is built from TRBV12-3 or TRBV12-4 and TRBJ2-7, with 7 bases identical to TRBD1. After removal of 5 bases from V and 5 bases from J, the junction contained 9 bases not matched to a gene. The CDR3 is 14 residues long.

This clonotype came up a few times. The chain has TRBV4-1 and TRBJ2-7; 8 positions agree with TRBD2. Losses at the gene ends were 5 bases for V and 2 bases for J; bases not matched to a gene: 11. Germline CDR1 MGHRA, CDR2 YSYEKL. The CDR3 loop spans 16 amino acids. The CDR3 nucleotides read TGCGCCAGCAGCAGTTCGCTAGCGGGCGGTACCTACGAGCAGTACTTC. It codes for CASSSSLAGGTYEQYF.

This clonotype was found a few times. This chain links TRBV5-1 with TRBJ2-1; D is possibly TRBD1 or TRBD2 (5 bases each). There are 18 residues in the CDR3. V lost 6 bases and J lost 0, with 22 bases in between. In germline, CDR1 is SGHRS, CDR2 YFSETQ. The CDR3 nucleotides are TGCGCCAGCACTCTGGGGCCAGCGGAGGCCCGCTCCTACAATGAGCAGTTCTTC. The encoded protein is CASTLGPAEARSYNEQFF.

This clonotype was picked up a small number of times. The chain combines TRBV2 with TRBJ2-5; tentatively, D is TRBD1 (6 bases). The CDR3 runs to 14 residues. The germline V and J ends were trimmed by 6 bases and 1 base, with 12 bases remaining between them. The V gene's germline CDR1 is SNHLY and CDR2 FYNNEI. The DNA for the CDR3 is TGTGCCAGCAGGACCGGGACAATCCAAGAGACCCAGTACTTC. Translated: CASRTGTIQETQYF.

This clonotype was counted ten times or more. The chain carries TRBV12-3 or TRBV12-4 and TRBJ2-3, with 13 bases lining up with TRBD2. J gave up 9 bases and V 6 bases, and 3 bases lay outside the gene matches. The CDR3 runs 13 residues. The CDR3 spells CASRLAGGRTQYF. The CDR3 DNA reads TGTGCCAGCAGACTAGCGGGGGGGCGCACGCAGTATTTT.

This clonotype has just a few counts. The chain recombines TRBV7-9 with TRBJ1-6; D unresolved. This CDR3 has 14 amino acids. Trimming removed 5 bases at V and 9 bases at J, with 14 bases between. The V gene's germline CDR1 is SEHNR and CDR2 FQNEAQ (reference sequence). The CDR3 DNA reads TGTGCCAGCAGCCCCGTCGGAATGACTTCACCCCTCCACTTT. It is translated as CASSPVGMTSPLHF.

Ten or more counts support this clonotype. CDR3 sequence reads: CASTYSTELNQPQHF. As DNA, the CDR3 is TGTGCCAGCACCTACTCGACAGAGCTCAATCAGCCCCAGCATTTT. The genes are TRBV6-2 or TRBV6-3 and TRBJ1-5; TRBD1 is a possible D gene (5 bases). Germline V gene data show CDR1 as MNHEY and CDR2 as SVGEGT. Trimming pared 7 bases from V and 3 bases from J, leaving 16 bases between. The CDR3 is 15 amino acids.

The rearrangement links TRBV14 to TRBJ2-4, with D possibly TRBD2 on 6 matching bases. Trimming cost V 1 base and J 6 bases, with 16 bases left between them. This CDR3 is 16 amino acids long. Per the germline V gene, CDR1 is SGHDN and CDR2 is FVKESK. CDR3 sequence: CASSQGLRLARNIQYF. In DNA form, the CDR3 reads TGTGCCAGCAGCCAAGGGCTAAGGCTAGCGAGAAACATTCAGTACTTC.

This clonotype was seen more than once but under ten times. V gene TRBV20-1 combines with J gene TRBJ1-1; tentatively, D is TRBD1 (5 bases). There are 10 residues in the CDR3. V lost 3 bases, J lost 8 bases, and 7 bases lay in between. Germline V gene data show CDR1 as DFQATT and CDR2 as SNEGSKA (reference sequence). The CDR3 bases are TGCAGTGCTAGGTGGGGGGAAGCTTTCTTT. Encoded protein: CSARWGEAFF.

This clonotype has at least ten counts. The chain links TRBV7-8 to TRBJ1-1; D gene unclear. The CDR3 is made up of 14 amino acids. The ends were cut back, 1 base at V and 5 bases at J, with 11 bases in the middle. The germline V gene has CDR1 SGHVS and CDR2 FQNEAQ. The CDR3 sequence is CASSLDTLGTEAFF. The DNA of the CDR3 is TGTGCCAGCAGCTTAGACACCCTGGGGACTGAAGCTTTCTTT.

This clonotype was picked up a small number of times. The chain recombines TRBV24-1 with TRBJ2-3; possibly TRBD2 for D (5 bases). CDR3 size: 13 residues. The germline CDR1 and CDR2 sequences are KGHDR and SFDVKD. Trimming took off 7 bases at V and 4 bases at J, with 11 bases between the two ends. The CDR3 DNA reads as TGTGCCACCAGAGGACTTTCGGCAGATACGCAGTATTTT. It specifies CATRGLSADTQYF.

This clonotype appeared many times. The V and J genes are TRBV2 and TRBJ2-3, with 8 positions matching TRBD1. The CDR3 contains 14 residues. V was pared by 7 bases and J by 5 bases, with 8 bases of the junction left unmatched. CDR1 and CDR2 (germline): SNHLY, FYNNEI. As DNA, the CDR3 is TGTGCCAGCACGGCGGGGACAGGACTAGATACGCAGTATTTT. Encoded protein: CASTAGTGLDTQYF.

The rearrangement links TRBV13 to TRBJ1-1; no clear D. The V and J ends lost 1 base and 0 bases respectively, with 3 bases between them. The CDR3 runs 13 residues. CDR1 and CDR2 (germline): PRHDT, FYEKMQ (reference sequence). CDR3 loop: CASSLVLNTEAFF. CDR3 nucleotides: TGTGCCAGCAGCTTAGTACTGAACACTGAAGCTTTCTTT.

This clonotype was detected a few times. Here the CDR3 DNA reads TGTGCCAGCAGCCTCTCGACTCACATTGAAGCTTTCTTT. Translating it yields CASSLSTHIEAFF. V is TRBV7-9 and J is TRBJ1-1, with unresolved D. With 5 bases removed from V and 7 bases from J, the gap between germline ends came to 14 bases. The germline V gene has CDR1 SEHNR and CDR2 FQNEAQ (reference sequence). The CDR3 runs to 13 residues.

The chain joins TRBV7-9 to TRBJ2-3; D is ambiguous. Germline V CDR1 and CDR2: SEHNR, FQNEAQ (reference sequence). Trimming pared 5 bases from V and 0 bases from J, leaving 12 bases between. This CDR3 has 15 amino acids. CDR3 sequence reads: CASSPQQTSTDTQYF. The CDR3 bases are TGTGCCAGCAGCCCTCAGCAAACTAGCACAGATACGCAGTATTTT.

This chain links TRBV24-1 with TRBJ2-7; possibly TRBD1 for D (5 bases). CDR1 and CDR2 from the germline V gene are KGHDR and SFDVKD. The CDR3 runs to 17 residues. V lost 1 base and J 3 bases, leaving 18 bases between the germline ends. As DNA, the CDR3 is TGTGCCACCAGTGATTTTTCCGACAGTTGGTTCTACTACGAGCAGTACGTC. It translates to CATSDFSDSWFYYEQYV.

The sample holds many counts of this clonotype. This sequence joins TRBV28 and TRBJ2-1; D not certain. Germline V lookup: CDR1 MDHEN, CDR2 SYDVKM. The CDR3 contains 12 residues. Trimming cost V 5 bases and J 7 bases, with 9 bases left between them. The CDR3 DNA reads as TGTGCCAGCAGTCCAACATGGAATGAGCAGTTCTTC. Its translation: CASSPTWNEQFF. Full variable domain (outside the CDR3, taken from reference TRBV28 and TRBJ2-1): DVKVTQSSRYLVKRTGEKVFLECVQDMDHENMFWYRQDPGLGLRLIYFSYDVKMKEKGDIPEGYSVSREKKERFSLILESASTNQTSMYLCASSPTWNEQFFGPGTRLTVL.

The V gene is TRBV12-3 or TRBV12-4, the J gene TRBJ2-6; D gene uncertain. The CDR3 sequence is 14 residues long. Trimming cost V 6 bases and J 2 bases, with 8 bases left between them. CDR3 DNA sequence: TGTGCCAGCAGCCAAAATCCTGGGGCCAACGTCCTGACTTTC. Translation gives CASSQNPGANVLTF.